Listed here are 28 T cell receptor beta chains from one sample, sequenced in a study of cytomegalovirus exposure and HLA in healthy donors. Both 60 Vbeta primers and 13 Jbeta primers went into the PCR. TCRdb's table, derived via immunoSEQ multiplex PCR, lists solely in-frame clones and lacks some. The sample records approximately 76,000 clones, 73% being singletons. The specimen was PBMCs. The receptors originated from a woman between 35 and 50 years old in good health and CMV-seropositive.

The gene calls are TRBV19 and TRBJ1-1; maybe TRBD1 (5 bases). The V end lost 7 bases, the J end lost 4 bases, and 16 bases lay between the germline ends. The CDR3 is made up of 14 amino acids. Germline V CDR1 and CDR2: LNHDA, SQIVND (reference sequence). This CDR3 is CASKVTGGGTEAFF. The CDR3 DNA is TGTGCCAGTAAGGTGACCGGGGGGGGCACTGAAGCTTTCTTT.

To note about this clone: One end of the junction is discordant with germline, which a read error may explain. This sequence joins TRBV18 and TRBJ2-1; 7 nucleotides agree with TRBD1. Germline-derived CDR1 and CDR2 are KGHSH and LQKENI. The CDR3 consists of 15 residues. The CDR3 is CASSLRDSSSNEQFF. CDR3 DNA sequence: TGTGCCAGCTCTCTCCGGGACAGTTCCTCCAATGAGCAGTTCTTC.

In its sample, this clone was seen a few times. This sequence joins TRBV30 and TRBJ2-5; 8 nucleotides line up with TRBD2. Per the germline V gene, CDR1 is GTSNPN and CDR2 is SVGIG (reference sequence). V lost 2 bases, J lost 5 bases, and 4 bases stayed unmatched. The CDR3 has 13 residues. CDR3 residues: CAWSRGGWETQYF. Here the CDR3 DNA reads TGTGCCTGGAGTCGGGGGGGATGGGAGACCCAGTACTTC.

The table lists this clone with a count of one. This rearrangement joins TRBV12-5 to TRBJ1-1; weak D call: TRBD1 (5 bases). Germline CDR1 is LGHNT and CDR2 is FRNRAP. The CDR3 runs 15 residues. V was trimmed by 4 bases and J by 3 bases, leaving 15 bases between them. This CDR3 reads CASGSPSGRYTEAFF. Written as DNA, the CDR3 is TGTGCTAGTGGTTCCCCGTCAGGGAGGTACACTGAAGCTTTCTTT. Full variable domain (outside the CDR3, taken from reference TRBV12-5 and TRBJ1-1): DARVTQTPRHKVTEMGQEVTMRCQPILGHNTVFWYRQTMMQGLELLAYFRNRAPLDDSGMPKDRFSAEMPDATLATLKIQPSEPRDSAVYFCASGSPSGRYTEAFFGQGTRLTVV.

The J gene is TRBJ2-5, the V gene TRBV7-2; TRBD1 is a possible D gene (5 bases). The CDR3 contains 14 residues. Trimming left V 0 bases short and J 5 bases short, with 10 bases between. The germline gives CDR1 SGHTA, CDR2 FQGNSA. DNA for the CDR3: TGTGCCAGCAGCTTAGCGGGGCCCGGGGAGACCCAGTACTTC. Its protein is CASSLAGPGETQYF. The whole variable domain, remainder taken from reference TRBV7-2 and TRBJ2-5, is GAGVSQSPSNKVTEKGKDVELRCDPISGHTALYWYRQSLGQGLEFLIYFQGNSAPDKSGLPSDRFSAERTGGSVSTLTIQRTQQEDSAVYLCASSLAGPGETQYFGPGTRLLVL.

This CDR3 is CATSSRLAGGKERNEQYF. CDR3 nucleotides: TGTGCCACCAGCTCTAGACTAGCGGGAGGGAAAGAACGGAACGAGCAGTACTTC. The chain couples TRBV15 to TRBJ2-7, with 14 bases lining up with TRBD2. The CDR3 loop spans 18 amino acids. The V gene end was trimmed by 5 bases and the J gene end by 5 bases; junction bases not matched to a gene: 14. Germline V gives CDR1 LNHNV, CDR2 YYDKDF (reference sequence). Supplemented by reference TRBV15 and TRBJ2-7, the full variable domain reads DAMVIQNPRYQVTQFGKPVTLSCSQTLNHNVMYWYQQKSSQAPKLLFHYYDKDFNNEADTPDNFQSRRPNTSFCFLDIRSPGLGDTAMYLCATSSRLAGGKERNEQYFGPGTRLTVT.

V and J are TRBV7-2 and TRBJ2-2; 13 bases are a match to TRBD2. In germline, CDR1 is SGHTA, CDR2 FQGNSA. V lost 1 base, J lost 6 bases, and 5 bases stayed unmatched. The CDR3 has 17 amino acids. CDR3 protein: CASSLVRTSGGPGELFF. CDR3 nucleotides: TGTGCCAGCAGCTTAGTTAGGACTAGCGGGGGCCCCGGGGAGCTGTTTTTT.

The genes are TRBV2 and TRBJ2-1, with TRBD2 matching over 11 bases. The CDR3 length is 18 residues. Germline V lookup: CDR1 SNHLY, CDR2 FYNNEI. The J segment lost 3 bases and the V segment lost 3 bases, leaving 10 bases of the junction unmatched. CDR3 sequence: CASSEELAGVFGYNEQFF. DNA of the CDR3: TGTGCCAGCAGTGAGGAACTAGCGGGAGTATTCGGCTACAATGAGCAGTTCTTC.

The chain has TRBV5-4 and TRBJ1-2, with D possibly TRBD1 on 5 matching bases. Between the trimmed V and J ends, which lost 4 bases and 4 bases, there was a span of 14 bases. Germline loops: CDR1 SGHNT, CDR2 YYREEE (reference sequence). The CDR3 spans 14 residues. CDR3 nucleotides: TGTGCCAGCAGCGCCAGGGTAGACAGCTATGGCTACACCTTC. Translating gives CASSARVDSYGYTF.

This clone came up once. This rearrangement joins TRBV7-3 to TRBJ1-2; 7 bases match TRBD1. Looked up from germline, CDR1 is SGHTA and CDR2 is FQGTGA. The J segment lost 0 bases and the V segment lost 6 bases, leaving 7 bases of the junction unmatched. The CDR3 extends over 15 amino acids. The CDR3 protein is CASSLSGGANYGYTF. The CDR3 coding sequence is TGTGCCAGCAGTTTATCAGGGGGAGCTAACTATGGCTACACCTTC.

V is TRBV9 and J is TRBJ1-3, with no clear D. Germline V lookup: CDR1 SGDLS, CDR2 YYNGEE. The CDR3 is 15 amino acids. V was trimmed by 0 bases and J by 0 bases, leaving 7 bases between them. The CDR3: CASSVDHSSGNTIYF. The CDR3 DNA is TGTGCCAGCAGCGTAGACCACAGCTCTGGAAACACCATATATTTT.

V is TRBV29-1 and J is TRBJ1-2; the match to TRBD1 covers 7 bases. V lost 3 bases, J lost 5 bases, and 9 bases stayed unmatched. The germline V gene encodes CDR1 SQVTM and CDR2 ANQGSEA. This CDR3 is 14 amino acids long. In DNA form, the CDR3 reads TGCAGCGTTGATAACCCTGACAGGGATTATGGCTACACCTTC. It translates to CSVDNPDRDYGYTF.

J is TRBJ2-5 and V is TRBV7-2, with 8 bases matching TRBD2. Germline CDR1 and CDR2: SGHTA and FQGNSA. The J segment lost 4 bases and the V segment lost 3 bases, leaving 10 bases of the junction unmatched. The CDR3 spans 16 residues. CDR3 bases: TGTGCCAGCAGCTTCGCTAGCGGGTCCATAACAGAGACCCAGTACTTC. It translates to CASSFASGSITETQYF.

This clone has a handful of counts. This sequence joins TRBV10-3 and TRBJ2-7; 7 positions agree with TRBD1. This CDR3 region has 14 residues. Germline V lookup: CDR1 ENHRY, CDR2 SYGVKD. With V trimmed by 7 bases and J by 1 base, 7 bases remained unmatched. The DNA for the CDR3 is TGTGCCATCACTAAGACAGGGAGTTCCTACGAGCAGTACTTC. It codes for CAITKTGSSYEQYF.

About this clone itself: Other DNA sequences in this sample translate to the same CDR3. The CDR3 region is CAWSVGTASFNQPQHF. The CDR3 DNA is TGTGCCTGGAGTGTAGGGACAGCATCTTTCAATCAGCCCCAGCATTTT. This sequence joins TRBV30 and TRBJ1-5; 7 positions match TRBD1. Per the germline V gene, CDR1 is GTSNPN and CDR2 is SVGIG (reference sequence). V lost 0 bases and J lost 3; bases outside the gene matches: 8. The CDR3 covers 16 residues.

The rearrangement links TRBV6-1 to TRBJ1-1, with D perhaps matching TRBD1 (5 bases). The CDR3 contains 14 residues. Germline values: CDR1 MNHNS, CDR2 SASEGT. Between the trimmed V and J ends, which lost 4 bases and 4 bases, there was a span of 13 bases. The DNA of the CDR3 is TGTGCCAGCAGTGGCTGGGCGGGGGGCACTGAAGCTTTCTTT. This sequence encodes CASSGWAGGTEAFF.

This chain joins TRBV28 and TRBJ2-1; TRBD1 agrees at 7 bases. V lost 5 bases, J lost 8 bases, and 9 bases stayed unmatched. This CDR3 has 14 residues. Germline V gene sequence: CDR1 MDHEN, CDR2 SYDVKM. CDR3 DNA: TGTGCCAGCAGTAAGGTACAGGGGACCGATGAGCAGTTCTTC. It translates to CASSKVQGTDEQFF.

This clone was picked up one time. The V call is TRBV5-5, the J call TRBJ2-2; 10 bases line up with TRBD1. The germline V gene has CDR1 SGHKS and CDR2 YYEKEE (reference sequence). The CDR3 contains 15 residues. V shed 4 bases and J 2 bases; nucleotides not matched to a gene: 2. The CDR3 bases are TGTGCCAGCAGCCGGACAGGGGGAAACACCGGGGAGCTGTTTTTT. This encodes CASSRTGGNTGELFF.

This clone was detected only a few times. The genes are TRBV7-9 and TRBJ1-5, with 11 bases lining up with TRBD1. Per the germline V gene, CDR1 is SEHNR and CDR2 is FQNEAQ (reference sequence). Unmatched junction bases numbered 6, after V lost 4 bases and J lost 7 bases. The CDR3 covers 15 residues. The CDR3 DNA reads TGTGCCAGCAGCTCCGGGACAGGGGGGTTACAGCCCCAGCATTTT. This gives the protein CASSSGTGGLQPQHF.

DNA of the CDR3: TGTGCCAGCAGCGAGACTAGTCTGGACGAGCAGTACTTC. Its translation is CASSETSLDEQYF. The chain recombines TRBV9 with TRBJ2-7; the D gene is possibly TRBD2 (6 bases). V was shortened by 3 bases and J by 5 bases, with 12 bases between the two germline ends. The CDR3 extends over 13 amino acids. Germline CDR1 reads SGDLS; CDR2 reads YYNGEE.

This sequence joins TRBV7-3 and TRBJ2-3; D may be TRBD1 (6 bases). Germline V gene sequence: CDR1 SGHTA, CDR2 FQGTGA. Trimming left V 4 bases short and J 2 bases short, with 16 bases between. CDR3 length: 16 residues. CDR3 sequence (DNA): TGTGCCAGCAGCTCAGAGACAGGTTTCGACACAGATACGCAGTATTTT. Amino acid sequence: CASSSETGFDTDTQYF.

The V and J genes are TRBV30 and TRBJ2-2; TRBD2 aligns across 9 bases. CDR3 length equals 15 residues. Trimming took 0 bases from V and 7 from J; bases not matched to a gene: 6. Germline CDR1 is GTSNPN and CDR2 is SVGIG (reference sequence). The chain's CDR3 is CAWSVGLAYSGELFF. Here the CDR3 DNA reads TGTGCCTGGAGTGTAGGACTAGCGTATAGCGGGGAGCTGTTTTTT. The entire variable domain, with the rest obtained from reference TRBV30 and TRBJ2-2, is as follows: SQTIHQWPATLVQPVGSPLSLECTVEGTSNPNLYWYRQAAGRGLQLLFYSVGIGQISSEVPQNLSASRPQDRQFILSSKKLLLSDSGFYLCAWSVGLAYSGELFFGEGSRLTVL.

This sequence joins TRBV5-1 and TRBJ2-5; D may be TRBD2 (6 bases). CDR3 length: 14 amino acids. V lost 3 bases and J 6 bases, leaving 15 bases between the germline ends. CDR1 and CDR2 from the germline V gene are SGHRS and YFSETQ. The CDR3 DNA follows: TGCGCCAGCAGCTCCGGAGGGGCAATGAAGACCCAGTACTTC. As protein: CASSSGGAMKTQYF.

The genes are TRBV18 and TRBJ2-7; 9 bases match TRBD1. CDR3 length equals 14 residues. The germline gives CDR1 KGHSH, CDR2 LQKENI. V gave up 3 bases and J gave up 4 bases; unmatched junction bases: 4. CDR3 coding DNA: TGTGCCAGCTCACCCCGGGACAGGGATTACGAGCAGTACTTC. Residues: CASSPRDRDYEQYF.

Written as DNA, the CDR3 is TGCGCCAGCGGTCACCGGGACAGGGGAACAGATACGCAGTATTTT. This translates into CASGHRDRGTDTQYF. The rearrangement joins TRBV5-1 to TRBJ2-3; TRBD1 aligns across 10 bases. J was trimmed by 3 bases and V by 7 bases; bases with no gene match: 8. Germline CDR1 reads SGHRS; CDR2 reads YFSETQ. CDR3 length equals 15 residues.

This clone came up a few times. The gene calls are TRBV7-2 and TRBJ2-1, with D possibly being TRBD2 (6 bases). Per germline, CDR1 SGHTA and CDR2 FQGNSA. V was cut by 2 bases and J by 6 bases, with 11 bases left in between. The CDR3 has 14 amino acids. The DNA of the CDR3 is TGTGCCAGCAGCTTAATCGGGAGTGGCAATGAGCAGTTCTTC. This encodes CASSLIGSGNEQFF.

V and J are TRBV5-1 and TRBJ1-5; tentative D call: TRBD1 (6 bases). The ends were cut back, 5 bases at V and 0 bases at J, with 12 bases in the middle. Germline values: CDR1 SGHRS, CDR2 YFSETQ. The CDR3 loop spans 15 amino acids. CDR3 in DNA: TGCGCCAGCAGGGAGGACAGCTATAGCAATCAGCCCCAGCATTTT. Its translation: CASREDSYSNQPQHF. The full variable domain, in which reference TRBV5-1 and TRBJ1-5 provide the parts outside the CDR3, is KAGVTQTPRYLIKTRGQQVTLSCSPISGHRSVSWYQQTPGQGLQFLFEYFSETQRNKGNFPGRFSGRQFSNSRSEMNVSTLELGDSALYLCASREDSYSNQPQHFGDGTRLSIL.

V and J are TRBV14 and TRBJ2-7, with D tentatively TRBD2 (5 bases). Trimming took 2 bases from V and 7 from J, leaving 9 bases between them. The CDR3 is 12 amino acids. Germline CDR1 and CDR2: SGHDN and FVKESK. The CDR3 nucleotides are TGTGCCAGCAGCCAACTTTCGGGAGAGCAGTACTTC. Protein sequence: CASSQLSGEQYF.